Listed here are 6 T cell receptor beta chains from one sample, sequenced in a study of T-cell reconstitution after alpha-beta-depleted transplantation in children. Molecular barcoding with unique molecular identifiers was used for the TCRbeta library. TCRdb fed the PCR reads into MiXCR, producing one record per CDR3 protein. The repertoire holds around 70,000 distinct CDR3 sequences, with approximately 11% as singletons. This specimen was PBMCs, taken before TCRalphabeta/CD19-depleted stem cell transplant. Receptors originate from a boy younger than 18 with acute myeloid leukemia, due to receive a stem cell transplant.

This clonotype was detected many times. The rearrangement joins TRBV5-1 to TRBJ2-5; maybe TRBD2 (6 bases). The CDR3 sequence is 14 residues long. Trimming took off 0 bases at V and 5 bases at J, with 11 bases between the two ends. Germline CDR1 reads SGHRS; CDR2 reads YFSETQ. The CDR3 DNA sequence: TGCGCCAGCAGCTTGGGGGGGGAGCCGGAGACCCAGTACTTC. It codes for CASSLGGEPETQYF. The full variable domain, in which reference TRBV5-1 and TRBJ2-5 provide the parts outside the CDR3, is KAGVTQTPRYLIKTRGQQVTLSCSPISGHRSVSWYQQTPGQGLQFLFEYFSETQRNKGNFPGRFSGRQFSNSRSEMNVSTLELGDSALYLCASSLGGEPETQYFGPGTRLLVL.

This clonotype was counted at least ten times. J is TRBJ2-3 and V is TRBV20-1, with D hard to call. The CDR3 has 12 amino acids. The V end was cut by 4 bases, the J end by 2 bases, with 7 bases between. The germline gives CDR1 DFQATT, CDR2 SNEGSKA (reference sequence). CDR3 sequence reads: CSAIRFTDTQYF. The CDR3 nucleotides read TGCAGTGCTATTAGGTTCACAGATACGCAGTATTTT.

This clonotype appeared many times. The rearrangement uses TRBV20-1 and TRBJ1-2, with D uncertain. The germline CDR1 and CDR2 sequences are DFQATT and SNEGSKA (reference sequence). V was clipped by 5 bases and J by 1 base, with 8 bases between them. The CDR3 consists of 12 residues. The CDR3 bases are TGCAGTGCTCCCCGGGTTAACTATGGCTACACCTTC. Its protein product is CSAPRVNYGYTF.

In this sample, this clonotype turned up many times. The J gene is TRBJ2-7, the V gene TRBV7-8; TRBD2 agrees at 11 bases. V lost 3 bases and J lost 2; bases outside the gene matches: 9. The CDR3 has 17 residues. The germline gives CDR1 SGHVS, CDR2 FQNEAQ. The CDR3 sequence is CASSFNVLSGRAYEQYF. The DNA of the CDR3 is TGTGCCAGCAGCTTTAACGTACTTAGCGGGAGGGCCTACGAGCAGTACTTC. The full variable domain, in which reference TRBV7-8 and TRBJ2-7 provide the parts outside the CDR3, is GAGVSQSPRYKVAKRGQDVALRCDPISGHVSLFWYQQALGQGPEFLTYFQNEAQLDKSGLPSDRFFAERPEGSVSTLKIQRTQQEDSAVYLCASSFNVLSGRAYEQYFGPGTRLTVT.

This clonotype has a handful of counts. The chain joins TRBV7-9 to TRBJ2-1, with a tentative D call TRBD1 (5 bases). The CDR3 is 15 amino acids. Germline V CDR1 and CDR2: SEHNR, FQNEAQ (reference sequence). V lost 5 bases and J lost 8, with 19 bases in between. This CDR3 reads CASSLGQGASDEQFF. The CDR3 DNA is TGTGCCAGCAGCCTTGGGCAGGGTGCAAGCGATGAGCAGTTCTTC.

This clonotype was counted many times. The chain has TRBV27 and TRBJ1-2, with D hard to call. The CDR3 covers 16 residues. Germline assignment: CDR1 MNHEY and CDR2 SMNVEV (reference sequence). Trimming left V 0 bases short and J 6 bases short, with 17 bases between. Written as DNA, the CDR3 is TGTGCCAGCAGTTTATCCCAACGTTGGGAAGTGGATGGCTACACCTTC. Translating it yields CASSLSQRWEVDGYTF.